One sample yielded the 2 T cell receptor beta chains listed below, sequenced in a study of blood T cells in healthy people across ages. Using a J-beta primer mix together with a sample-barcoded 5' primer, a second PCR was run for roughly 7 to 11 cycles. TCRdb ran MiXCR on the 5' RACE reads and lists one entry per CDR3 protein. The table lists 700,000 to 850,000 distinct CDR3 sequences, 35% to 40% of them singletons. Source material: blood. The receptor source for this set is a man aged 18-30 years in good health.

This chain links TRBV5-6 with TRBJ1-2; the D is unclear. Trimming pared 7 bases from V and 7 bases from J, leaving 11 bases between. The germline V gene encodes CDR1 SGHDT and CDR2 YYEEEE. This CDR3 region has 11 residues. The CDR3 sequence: CASQDPSGYTF. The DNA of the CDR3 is TGTGCCAGCCAGGACCCCTCTGGCTACACCTTC.

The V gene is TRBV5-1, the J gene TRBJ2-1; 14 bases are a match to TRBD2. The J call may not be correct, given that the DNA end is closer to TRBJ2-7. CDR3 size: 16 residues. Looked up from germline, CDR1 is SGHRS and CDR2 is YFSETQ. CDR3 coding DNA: TGCGCCAGCAGCTTCGGACTAGCGGGAGGCCACGGCGAGCAGTACTTC. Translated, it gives CASSFGLAGGHGEQYF.